The entry that follows covers one T cell receptor (beta chain) sequence. Its specificity is not known. Primers included in the PCR were 60 Vbeta and 13 Jbeta primers. Libraries were prepared by immunoSEQ multiplex PCR; TCRdb keeps only in-frame clonotypes and omits some of them. The data show 180,000 or so clones, with about three quarters seen just once and roughly 13% held by the top ten. This specimen comes from a study of cytomegalovirus exposure and HLA in healthy donors. Study details: A preliminary data release comprised approximately 85 million unique TCRs obtained from HLA-typed donors.

Study-level findings and limits: A later examination showed that TCR association rates differed by HLA locus, with DRB1 most and HLA-C fewest.

This clonotype was sampled from a man aged 50 to 59 in good health and CMV-seropositive. The sample was PBMCs.

CDR3 sequence reads: CASSLALGGTPQDGYTF. The CDR3 coding sequence is TGTGCCAGCAGCTTAGCTTTAGGGGGCACCCCCCAGGATGGCTACACCTTC. V and J are TRBV7-2 and TRBJ1-2; 7 nucleotides agree with TRBD1. Trimming took 0 bases from V and 6 from J; bases not matched to a gene: 13. The CDR3 is 17 residues long. Looked up from germline, CDR1 is SGHTA and CDR2 is FQGNSA.